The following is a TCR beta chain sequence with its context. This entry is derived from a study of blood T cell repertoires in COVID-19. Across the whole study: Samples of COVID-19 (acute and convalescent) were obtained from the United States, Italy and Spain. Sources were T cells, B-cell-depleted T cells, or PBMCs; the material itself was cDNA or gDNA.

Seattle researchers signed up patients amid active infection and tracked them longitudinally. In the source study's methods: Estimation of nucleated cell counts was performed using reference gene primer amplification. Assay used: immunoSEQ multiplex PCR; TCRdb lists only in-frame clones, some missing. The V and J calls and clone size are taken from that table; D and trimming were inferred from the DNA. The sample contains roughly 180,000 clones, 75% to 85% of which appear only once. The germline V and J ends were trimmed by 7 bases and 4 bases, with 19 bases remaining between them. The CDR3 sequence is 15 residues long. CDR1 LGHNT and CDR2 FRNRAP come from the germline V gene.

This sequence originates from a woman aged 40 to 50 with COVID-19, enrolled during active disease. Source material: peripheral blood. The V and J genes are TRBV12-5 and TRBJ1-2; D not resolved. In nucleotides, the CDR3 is TGTGCTAGTGCCAGCATGGCGGGGAATCCCTATGGCTACACCTTC. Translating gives CASASMAGNPYGYTF.